This TCR beta chain was recovered during a study of CD8 T cells in ankylosing spondylitis. It was by quantitative 5'-RACE with molecular barcodes that TCR beta libraries were made. TCRdb fed the 5' RACE reads into MiXCR, producing one record per CDR3 protein. The sample carries 150,000 or so distinct CDR3 sequences, around 8.9% recorded once. This clonotype showed up just a few times. The antigen is undetermined. Whole-study findings and limits: Significant enrichment of disease-linked clones was reported in matched ankylosing spondylitis synovial fluid.

Sequenced input: blood, either unsorted or a sorted T cell fraction (not recorded which). The source is a female donor with ankylosing spondylitis or in good health (not recorded which).

CDR3 coding DNA: TGTGCCAGCAACCCTATAGCGGGAGGGGAAGGCGGGGAGCTGTTTTTT. Encoded protein: CASNPIAGGEGGELFF. This chain joins TRBV27 and TRBJ2-2; 11 bases map to TRBD2. Germline loops: CDR1 MNHEY, CDR2 SMNVEV (reference sequence). The CDR3 loop spans 16 amino acids. V dropped 7 bases and J dropped 7; count of bases not matched to a gene: 11.